This T cell receptor beta chain was obtained from a study of shared clonotypes between healthy human individuals. This clone showed up just once. CDR1 and CDR2 from the germline V gene are LNHNV and YYDKDF (reference sequence). V shed 0 bases, J shed 6 bases, and the junction held 11 bases outside the gene matches. The CDR3 contains 17 residues. The method was immunoSEQ multiplex PCR; TCRdb's version includes in-frame clones alone and lacks a portion of them. The sample lists 180,000 or so clones, about 93% occurring once. The sequence was collected from a woman in her twenties or thirties in good health. Input material: naive CD4+ T cells sorted from blood. Subset in this sample: CD45RA+ positively selected. The chain combines TRBV15 with TRBJ2-1, with TRBD2 matching over 7 bases. CDR3 DNA: TGTGCCACCAGCAGAGATTTCGGCGCGGGAGAGTCCAATGAGCAGTTCTTC. It is translated as CATSRDFGAGESNEQFF.